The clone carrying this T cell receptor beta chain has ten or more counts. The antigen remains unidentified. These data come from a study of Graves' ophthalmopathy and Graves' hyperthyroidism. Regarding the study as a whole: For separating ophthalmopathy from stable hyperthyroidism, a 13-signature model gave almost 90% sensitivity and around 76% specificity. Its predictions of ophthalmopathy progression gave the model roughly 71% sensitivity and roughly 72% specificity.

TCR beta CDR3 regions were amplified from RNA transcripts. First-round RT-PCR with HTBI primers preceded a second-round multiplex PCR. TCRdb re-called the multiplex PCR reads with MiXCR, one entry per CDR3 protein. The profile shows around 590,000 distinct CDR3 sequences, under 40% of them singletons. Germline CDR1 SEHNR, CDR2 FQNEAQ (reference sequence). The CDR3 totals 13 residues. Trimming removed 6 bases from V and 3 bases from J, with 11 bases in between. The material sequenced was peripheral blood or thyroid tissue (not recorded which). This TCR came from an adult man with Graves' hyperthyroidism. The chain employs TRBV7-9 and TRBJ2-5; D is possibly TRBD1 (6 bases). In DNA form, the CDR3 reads TGTGCCAGCAGACCACAGGGTGAAGAGACCCAGTACTTC. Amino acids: CASRPQGEETQYF.